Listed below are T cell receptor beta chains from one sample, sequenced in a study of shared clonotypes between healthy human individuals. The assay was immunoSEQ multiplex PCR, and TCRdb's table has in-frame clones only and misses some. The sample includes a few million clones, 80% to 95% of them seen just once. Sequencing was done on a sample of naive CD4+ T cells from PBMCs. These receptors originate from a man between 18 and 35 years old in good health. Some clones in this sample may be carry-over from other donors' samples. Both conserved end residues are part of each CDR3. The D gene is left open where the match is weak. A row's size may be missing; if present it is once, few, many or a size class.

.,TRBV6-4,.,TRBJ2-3,TGTGCCAGCAGTGACTCAGGGGGCACAGATACGCAGTATTTT,CASSDSGGTDTQYF
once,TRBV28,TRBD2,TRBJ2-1,TGTGCCAGCAGTTCACCCTCTAGCGGGAGTCACAATGAGCAGTTCTTC,CASSSPSSGSHNEQFF
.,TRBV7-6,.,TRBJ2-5,TGTGCCAGCAGCCAGGTTTCAGAGACCCAGTACTTC,CASSQVSETQYF
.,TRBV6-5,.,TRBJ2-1,TGTGCCAGCACCACCCCCGACCGGCGCCATGAGCAGTTCTTC,CASTTPDRRHEQFF
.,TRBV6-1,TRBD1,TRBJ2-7,TGTGCCAATGCCCGGACAGGGGGATTCGAGCAGTACTTC,CANARTGGFEQYF
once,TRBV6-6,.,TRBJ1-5,TGTGCCAGCGGACTGGCCAATCAGCCCCAGCATTTT,CASGLANQPQHF
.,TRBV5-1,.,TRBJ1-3,TGCGCCAGCAGCGTGTCGGACGGAAACACCATATATTTT,CASSVSDGNTIYF
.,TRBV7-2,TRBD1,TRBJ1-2,TGTGCCAGCAGCAGGGCCGTACAGGGGGCGAGTGGCTACACCTTC,CASSRAVQGASGYTF
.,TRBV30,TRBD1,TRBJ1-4,TGTGCCTGGAGTGCGGGACAGCCGAATGAAAAACTGTTTTTT,CAWSAGQPNEKLFF
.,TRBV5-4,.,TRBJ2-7,TGTGCCAGCAGCCGAGGGACGACCTACGAGCAGTACTTC,CASSRGTTYEQYF
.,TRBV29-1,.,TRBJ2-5,TGCAGCGCCGGGGGTGGGAGAGAGACCCAGTACTTC,CSAGGGRETQYF
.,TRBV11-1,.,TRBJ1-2,TGTGCCAGCAGCTGGGGGGGCTACACCTTC,CASSWGGYTF
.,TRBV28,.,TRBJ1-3,TGTGCCAGCAGCCCGACAGGACTCTCTGGAAACACCATATATTTT,CASSPTGLSGNTIYF
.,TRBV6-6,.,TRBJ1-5,TGTGCCAGCAGTGACGATCAGCCCCAGCATTTT,CASSDDQPQHF
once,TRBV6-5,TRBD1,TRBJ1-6,TGTGCCAGCAGTTACGAGACAGGGGTTAATTCACCCCTCCACTTT,CASSYETGVNSPLHF
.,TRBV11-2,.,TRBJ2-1,TGTGCCAGCAGCTTAGGTACCCCACTGGCGGGACCCGACAATGAGCAGTTCTTC,CASSLGTPLAGPDNEQFF
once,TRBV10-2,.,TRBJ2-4,TGCGCCAGCAGTGACCAGGTGATGGACATTCAGTACTTC,CASSDQVMDIQYF
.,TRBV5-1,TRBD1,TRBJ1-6,TGCGCCAGCAGTACGACAGGGGATAATTCACCCCTCCACTTT,CASSTTGDNSPLHF
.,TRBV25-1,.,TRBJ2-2,TGTGCCAGCAGAGAGCAGGGGATCGGGGAGCTGTTTTTT,CASREQGIGELFF
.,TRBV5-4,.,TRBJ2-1,TGTGCCAGCAGCTTGGATCGGGGTGGAAGGTACAATGAGCAGTTCTTC,CASSLDRGGRYNEQFF
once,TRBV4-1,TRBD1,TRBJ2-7,TGCGCCAGCAGCCCGGGGCCGACAGGGCGCTACGTGCAGTACTTC,CASSPGPTGRYVQYF
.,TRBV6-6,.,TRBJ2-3,TGTGCCAGCAAAAACTCTGGGGGGCCAAGCACAGATACGCAGTATTTT,CASKNSGGPSTDTQYF
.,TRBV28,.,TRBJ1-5,TGTGCCAGCACCGCGGAATGGGGCAATCAGCCCCAGCATTTT,CASTAEWGNQPQHF
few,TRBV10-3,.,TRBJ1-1,TGTGCCATCAGTGAGTCGGGGGGCACTGAAGCTTTCTTT,CAISESGGTEAFF
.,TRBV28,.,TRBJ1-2,TGTGCCAGCAGTTTGGCAGTTGATAATGGCTACACCTTC,CASSLAVDNGYTF
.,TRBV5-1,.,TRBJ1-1,TGCGCCAGCAGCATCGATGGCCGACAGGCCATGAACACTGAAGCTTTCTTT,CASSIDGRQAMNTEAFF
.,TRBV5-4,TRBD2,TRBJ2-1,TGTGCCAGCAGTTTGGGACTAGCGGGTTTAGGTGAGCAGTTCTTC,CASSLGLAGLGEQFF
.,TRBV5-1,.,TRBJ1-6,TGCGCCAGCAGCTTGGATCGGGTACAATCACCCCTCCACTTT,CASSLDRVQSPLHF
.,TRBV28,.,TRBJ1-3,TGTGCCAGCAGTTTTGTAGGACTGGGGTCTGGAAACACCATATATTTT,CASSFVGLGSGNTIYF
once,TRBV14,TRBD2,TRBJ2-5,TGTGCCAGCAGCCAACGTCTAGCGGGAGGAGAGACCCAGTACTTC,CASSQRLAGGETQYF
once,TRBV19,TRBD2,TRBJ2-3,TGTGCCAGTAGGCAGGGACTAGCGGACGTTTTTGATACGCAGTATTTT,CASRQGLADVFDTQYF
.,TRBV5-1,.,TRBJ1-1,TGCGCCAGCAGCTTGAGTCAGGGTGGCGAAGCTTTCTTT,CASSLSQGGEAFF
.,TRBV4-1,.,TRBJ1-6,TGCGCCAGCAGCCGCGAACAGGGAGTAAATGGGTCACCCCTCCACTTT,CASSREQGVNGSPLHF
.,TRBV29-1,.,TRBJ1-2,TGCAGCGTTGGGCCATTAAGGGGGGACTATGGCTACACCTTC,CSVGPLRGDYGYTF
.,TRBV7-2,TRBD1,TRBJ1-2,TGTGCCAGCAGCAGGACAGGTCAGGTGGACTATGGCTACACCTTC,CASSRTGQVDYGYTF
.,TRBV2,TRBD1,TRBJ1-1,TGTGCCAGCATTTCACAGGGGCAAGGGAACACTGAAGCTTTCTTT,CASISQGQGNTEAFF
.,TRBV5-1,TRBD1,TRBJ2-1,TGCGCCAGCAGCCGGACAGGGGATCAGTACAATGAGCAGTTCTTC,CASSRTGDQYNEQFF
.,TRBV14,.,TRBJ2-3,TGTGCCAGCAGCCCCGACAGCCCGTACACAGATACGCAGTATTTT,CASSPDSPYTDTQYF
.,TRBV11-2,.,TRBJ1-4,TGTGCCAGCAGCTGGACAGTTAATGAAAAACTGTTTTTT,CASSWTVNEKLFF
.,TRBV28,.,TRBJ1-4,TGTGCCAGCAGTTCGACAGTGGCTAATGAAAAACTGTTTTTT,CASSSTVANEKLFF
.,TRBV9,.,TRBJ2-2,TGTGCCAGCAGCGTAGCTGGGGGACATCGAACCGGGGAGCTGTTTTTT,CASSVAGGHRTGELFF
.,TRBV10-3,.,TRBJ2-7,TGTGCCATCAGTGAGACAGCTAGAATCTACGAGCAGTACTTC,CAISETARIYEQYF
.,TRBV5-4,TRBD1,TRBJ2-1,TGTGCCAGCAGCTTTCGGACTGGGACAGACAATGAGCAGTTCTTC,CASSFRTGTDNEQFF
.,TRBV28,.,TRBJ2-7,TGTGCCAGCAGACCGGTGGGATACTTAGCGGACGAGCAGTACTTC,CASRPVGYLADEQYF
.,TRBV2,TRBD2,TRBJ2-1,TGTGCCAGGGAACTAGCGGGAAAGGGTGAGCAGTTCTTC,CARELAGKGEQFF
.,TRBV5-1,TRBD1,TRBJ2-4,TGCGCCAGCAGCTCGACAGGGTCCAAAAACATTCAGTACTTC,CASSSTGSKNIQYF
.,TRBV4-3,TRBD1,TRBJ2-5,TGCGCCAGCAGCCAAGGTATTGCCGGGACAGTGGAAAAAGAGACCCAGTACTTC,CASSQGIAGTVEKETQYF
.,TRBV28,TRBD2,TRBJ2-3,TGTGCCAGCAGTCCCGGGACTAGCGGGAGGGGAGGCACAGATACGCAGTATTTT,CASSPGTSGRGGTDTQYF
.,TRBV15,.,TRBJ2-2,TGTGCCACCAGCAGAGAACAGGGATTTATCGGGGAGCTGTTTTTT,CATSREQGFIGELFF
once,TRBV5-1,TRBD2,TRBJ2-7,TGCGCCAGCAGCCGTCGAGCGGGAGGGCCCTACGAGCAGTACTTC,CASSRRAGGPYEQYF